Below, 27 T cell receptor beta chains from the same sample are listed, as sequenced in a study of blood T cell repertoires in COVID-19. Using immunoSEQ multiplex PCR, the repertoire was profiled, and TCRdb retains in-frame clones only, with some absent. The data hold approximately 210,000 clones, with over 80% observed a single time. The source material was peripheral blood. The receptor set was obtained from a man aged 55 to 69 with COVID-19, enrolled during active disease.

V and J are TRBV19 and TRBJ1-1, with D hard to call. The CDR3 consists of 13 residues. CDR1 is LNHDA and CDR2 is SQIVND in the germline V gene (reference sequence). V lost 4 bases to trimming and J lost 7 bases, with 13 bases between them. The CDR3 here is CASSTGVSGEAFF. The CDR3 nucleotides are TGTGCCAGTAGTACGGGAGTCTCCGGTGAAGCTTTCTTT.

The CDR3 protein is CASSRLPGQGAAGELFF. CDR3 bases: TGTGCCAGCAGCCGACTTCCGGGACAGGGGGCGGCCGGGGAGCTGTTTTTT. V is TRBV3-1 (or the pseudogene TRBV3-2) and J is TRBJ2-2, with TRBD1 identical over 12 bases. The CDR3 loop spans 17 amino acids. V trimming: 4 bases; J trimming: 6 bases; junction bases outside the gene matches: 9. Germline V gives CDR1 LGHDT, CDR2 YNNKEL (reference sequence).

About this clone itself: Distinct nucleotide sequences in the sample also encode this CDR3. This sequence joins TRBV9 and TRBJ1-3, with D unclear. CDR3 size: 14 residues. Germline values: CDR1 SGDLS, CDR2 YYNGEE. V was shortened by 0 bases and J by 0 bases, with 4 bases between the two germline ends. The CDR3 protein is CASSVASSGNTIYF. The CDR3 DNA is TGTGCCAGCAGCGTAGCCAGCTCTGGAAACACCATATATTTT.

This chain links TRBV4-3 with TRBJ1-2; D gene unclear. The germline CDR1 and CDR2 sequences are LGHNA and YSLEER. V was shortened by 1 base and J by 8 bases, with 11 bases between the two germline ends. This CDR3 spans 13 amino acids. The CDR3 bases are TGCGCCAGCAGCCAAGTGGGAGGGTTGGGCTACACCTTC. As protein: CASSQVGGLGYTF.

The rearrangement links TRBV28 to TRBJ1-5; D is unresolved. Germline V gene data show CDR1 as MDHEN and CDR2 as SYDVKM. The V gene lost 6 bases and the J gene lost 1 base, with 13 bases spanning the gap. CDR3 length: 15 residues. The CDR3 loop reads CASSQSGGSNQPQHF. Here the CDR3 DNA reads TGTGCCAGCAGCCAAAGTGGAGGCAGCAATCAGCCCCAGCATTTT.

This clone was detected once. The chain links TRBV18 to TRBJ2-1, with 7 positions matching TRBD1. Germline V lookup: CDR1 KGHSH, CDR2 LQKENI. With V trimmed by 6 bases and J by 2 bases, 7 bases remained unmatched. CDR3 length: 15 amino acids. CDR3 residues: CASSDRDSPYNEQFF. CDR3 nucleotide sequence: TGTGCCAGCTCCGACCGGGACAGCCCCTACAATGAGCAGTTCTTC.

The chain is built from TRBV9 and TRBJ2-2, with D possibly being TRBD1 (5 bases). The CDR3 contains 16 residues. V gave up 0 bases and J gave up 1 base, with 10 bases separating them. In germline, CDR1 is SGDLS, CDR2 YYNGEE. The CDR3 coding sequence is TGTGCCAGCAGCGTAGATTCAGGGCAGAACACCGGGGAGCTGTTTTTT. Translating it yields CASSVDSGQNTGELFF.

The chain uses TRBV6-1 and TRBJ1-5; 7 bases align to TRBD1. Per germline, CDR1 MNHNS and CDR2 SASEGT. Trimming removed 2 bases from V and 5 bases from J; junction bases left unmatched: 6. The CDR3 sequence is 15 residues long. The CDR3 loop is CASSEMRQGDQPQHF. The CDR3 DNA follows: TGTGCCAGCAGTGAAATGAGACAGGGCGATCAGCCCCAGCATTTT.

This chain uses TRBV5-1 with TRBJ2-4; possible D gene TRBD2, 5 bases. CDR1 is SGHRS and CDR2 is YFSETQ in the germline V gene. The CDR3 spans 12 residues. Trimming took 4 bases from V and 8 from J, leaving 10 bases between them. In DNA form, the CDR3 reads TGCGCCAGCAGCCCGGGGTCTGACATTCAGTACTTC. Its translation: CASSPGSDIQYF.

This chain links TRBV6-4 with TRBJ2-3, with D possibly being TRBD1 (6 bases). V shed 2 bases and J shed 2 bases, with 8 bases lying between them. Per germline, CDR1 MRHNA and CDR2 SNTAGT. This CDR3 comprises 14 residues. CDR3 DNA: TGTGCCAGCAGTGACAGGGGACACACAGATACGCAGTATTTT. Protein product: CASSDRGHTDTQYF.

The chain uses TRBV13 and TRBJ2-7; D is ambiguous. With 2 bases removed from V and 4 bases from J, the gap between germline ends came to 3 bases. CDR1 is PRHDT, CDR2 FYEKMQ, per germline (reference sequence). There are 11 residues in the CDR3. The CDR3, as DNA: TGTGCCAGCAGCTTACAATACGAGCAGTACTTC. Translating it yields CASSLQYEQYF.

The V gene is TRBV13, the J gene TRBJ2-5; D is perhaps TRBD2 (6 bases). The germline CDR1 and CDR2 sequences are PRHDT and FYEKMQ (reference sequence). The CDR3 has 15 residues. V lost 4 bases and J 4 bases, leaving 16 bases between the germline ends. CDR3 DNA sequence: TGTGCCAGCAGCTCGAAGGGAGGAGGAGGAGAGACCCAGTACTTC. Translating it yields CASSSKGGGGETQYF.

The V and J genes are TRBV10-1 and TRBJ2-1; 9 nucleotides line up with TRBD1. V trimming: 4 bases; J trimming: 7 bases; junction bases outside the gene matches: 8. Germline assignment: CDR1 WNHNN and CDR2 SYGVQD (reference sequence). The CDR3 is 15 amino acids. In DNA form, the CDR3 reads TGCGCCAGCAGTGGAGGGACAGGGAATCTGAATGAGCAGTTCTTC. This encodes CASSGGTGNLNEQFF.

The chain combines TRBV3-1 (or the pseudogene TRBV3-2) with TRBJ1-4; 10 nucleotides line up with TRBD1. The CDR3 extends over 15 amino acids. The J segment lost 7 bases and the V segment lost 4 bases, leaving 6 bases of the junction unmatched. Germline V gives CDR1 LGHDT, CDR2 YNNKEL (reference sequence). This chain's CDR3 is CASSLRTGGGEKLFF. In nucleotides, the CDR3 is TGTGCCAGCAGCCTTCGGACAGGGGGAGGTGAAAAACTGTTTTTT.

The rearrangement uses TRBV5-4 and TRBJ2-6; D is undetermined. With 2 bases removed from V and 0 bases from J, the gap between germline ends came to 9 bases. There are 16 residues in the CDR3. The germline V gene has CDR1 SGHNT and CDR2 YYREEE (reference sequence). This CDR3 reads CASSLQMSSGANVLTF. The CDR3 DNA follows: TGTGCCAGCAGCTTACAGATGAGCTCTGGGGCCAACGTCCTGACTTTC.

Comments on this clone: A clone one base away is much larger, so this may be a read error. The chain uses TRBV7-2 and TRBJ1-2; no clear D. Trimming shortened V by 5 bases and J by 2 bases, and 3 bases separated the two germline ends. Germline CDR1 SGHTA, CDR2 FQGNSA. This CDR3 contains 11 residues. CDR3: CASSLNYGYTF. The CDR3 DNA is TGTGCCAGCAGCCTGAACTATGGCTACACCTTC.

The gene calls are TRBV28 and TRBJ2-7; D perhaps matches TRBD1 (5 bases). V lost 6 bases and J lost 2, with 11 bases in between. Germline CDR1 and CDR2: MDHEN and SYDVKM. The CDR3 is 13 amino acids. The CDR3 is CASRLMGPYEQYF. In DNA form, the CDR3 reads TGTGCCAGCAGGCTTATGGGGCCCTACGAGCAGTACTTC.

The chain is built from TRBV7-8 and TRBJ1-4; the match to TRBD1 covers 9 bases. The CDR3 spans 15 residues. V was pared by 5 bases and J by 7 bases, with 8 bases of the junction left unmatched. CDR1 is SGHVS and CDR2 is FQNEAQ in the germline V gene. CDR3 nucleotide sequence: TGTGCCAGCAGCCGAGACAGGGGGTTAGGTGAAAAACTGTTTTTT. Translated, it gives CASSRDRGLGEKLFF.

The V call is TRBV19, the J call TRBJ1-1, with TRBD1 matching over 7 bases. The V gene's germline CDR1 is LNHDA and CDR2 SQIVND (reference sequence). Trimming cost V 4 bases and J 4 bases; bases outside gene matches: 6. The CDR3 is 14 residues long. The CDR3 here is CASSRQGLSTEAFF. The CDR3 DNA is TGTGCCAGTAGTAGACAGGGACTGAGCACTGAAGCTTTCTTT. The entire variable domain, with the rest obtained from reference TRBV19 and TRBJ1-1, is as follows: DGGITQSPKYLFRKEGQNVTLSCEQNLNHDAMYWYRQDPGQGLRLIYYSQIVNDFQKGDIAEGYSVSREKKESFPLTVTSAQKNPTAFYLCASSRQGLSTEAFFGQGTRLTVV.

The chain joins TRBV7-9 to TRBJ2-4, with 7 bases matching TRBD1. Germline V gene lookup returns CDR1 SEHNR and CDR2 FQNEAQ (reference sequence). The J segment lost 7 bases and the V segment lost 5 bases, leaving 8 bases of the junction unmatched. The CDR3 spans 14 residues. DNA for the CDR3: TGTGCCAGCAGCCTAAGAAGACAGGGCAACATTCAGTACTTC. Its protein is CASSLRRQGNIQYF.

This chain joins TRBV9 and TRBJ2-3; D unclear. The CDR3 covers 13 residues. Trimming shortened V by 3 bases and J by 5 bases, and 10 bases separated the two germline ends. Germline loops: CDR1 SGDLS, CDR2 YYNGEE. The CDR3 DNA is TGTGCCAGCAGCGGGAGTCAAGGAGATACGCAGTATTTT. Amino acids: CASSGSQGDTQYF.

The chain has TRBV21-1 and TRBJ2-7; TRBD1 was called by the table and not checked on the DNA. TRBV21-1 is marked as a pseudogene. This CDR3 is 15 amino acids long. The CDR3 sequence: CASSKTRQGPHEQYF. As DNA, the CDR3 is TGTGCCAGCAGCAAAACGAGACAGGGGCCCCACGAGCAGTACTTC.

V gene TRBV5-1 combines with J gene TRBJ1-1, with D perhaps TRBD1 (6 bases). Germline loops: CDR1 SGHRS, CDR2 YFSETQ. The CDR3 is made up of 15 amino acids. The V end lost 7 bases, the J end lost 0 bases, and 16 bases lay between the germline ends. The chain's CDR3 is CASYDRSTMNTEAFF. CDR3 in DNA: TGCGCCAGCTACGACAGGAGTACAATGAACACTGAAGCTTTCTTT.

This chain links TRBV10-2 with TRBJ1-5, with 9 positions matching TRBD1. Germline lookup yields CDR1 WSHSY and CDR2 SAAADI. Germline trimming cut 2 bases from V and 6 bases from J; bases unmatched to any gene: 2. CDR3 length: 14 residues. CDR3 DNA sequence: TGCGCCAGCAGTGAGACAGGGGGCGTTCAGCCCCAGCATTTT. It codes for CASSETGGVQPQHF.

The gene calls are TRBV18 and TRBJ2-1; D might be TRBD2 (6 bases). Germline V gene lookup returns CDR1 KGHSH and CDR2 LQKENI. The germline V and J ends were trimmed by 3 bases and 5 bases, with 14 bases remaining between them. This CDR3 comprises 15 residues. This CDR3 reads CASSPVPGTDNEQFF. CDR3 nucleotide sequence: TGTGCCAGCTCACCGGTGCCAGGGACTGACAATGAGCAGTTCTTC. The complete variable domain, with remaining parts taken from reference TRBV18 and TRBJ2-1, reads NAGVMQNPRHLVRRRGQEARLRCSPMKGHSHVYWYRQLPEEGLKFMVYLQKENIIDESGMPKERFSAEFPKEGPSILRIQQVVRGDSAAYFCASSPVPGTDNEQFFGPGTRLTVL.

The chain recombines TRBV10-2 with TRBJ2-7; D perhaps matches TRBD1 (6 bases). Trimming left V 6 bases short and J 6 bases short, with 18 bases between. This CDR3 is built from 14 residues. CDR1 WSHSY and CDR2 SAAADI come from the germline V gene. The CDR3 sequence: CASRPGQILGEQYF. CDR3 bases: TGCGCCAGCAGACCGGGACAAATTTTGGGCGAGCAGTACTTC.

V usage is TRBV29-1 and J usage is TRBJ1-1, with D tentatively TRBD1 (5 bases). Germline V CDR1 and CDR2: SQVTM, ANQGSEA. With 7 bases removed from V and 1 base from J, the gap between germline ends came to 13 bases. The CDR3 runs to 13 residues. In DNA, the CDR3 is TGCAGCGCCCGAGACAGTAGGAACACTGAAGCTTTCTTT. Amino acids: CSARDSRNTEAFF.